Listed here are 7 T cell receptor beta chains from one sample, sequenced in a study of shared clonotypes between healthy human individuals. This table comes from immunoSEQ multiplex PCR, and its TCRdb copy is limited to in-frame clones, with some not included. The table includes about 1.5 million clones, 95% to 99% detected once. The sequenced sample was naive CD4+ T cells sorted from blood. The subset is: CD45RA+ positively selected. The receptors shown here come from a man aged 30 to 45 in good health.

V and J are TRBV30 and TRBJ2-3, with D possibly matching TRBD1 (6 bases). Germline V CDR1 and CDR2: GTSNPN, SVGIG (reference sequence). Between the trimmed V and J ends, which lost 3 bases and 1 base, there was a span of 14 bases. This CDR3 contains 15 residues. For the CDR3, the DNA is TGTGCCTGGAGCGAAACAGGGAGTGGCACAGATACGCAGTATTTT. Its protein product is CAWSETGSGTDTQYF.

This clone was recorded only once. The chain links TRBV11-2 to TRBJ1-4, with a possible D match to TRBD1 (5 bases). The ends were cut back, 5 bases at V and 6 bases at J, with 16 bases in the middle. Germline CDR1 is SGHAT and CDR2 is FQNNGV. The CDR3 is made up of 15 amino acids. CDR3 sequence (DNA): TGTGCCAGCAGCAAAGGACACGGAGGTGATGAAAAACTGTTTTTT. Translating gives CASSKGHGGDEKLFF. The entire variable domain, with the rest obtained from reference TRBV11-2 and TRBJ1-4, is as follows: EAGVAQSPRYKIIEKRQSVAFWCNPISGHATLYWYQQILGQGPKLLIQFQNNGVVDDSQLPKDRFSAERLKGVDSTLKIQPAKLEDSAVYLCASSKGHGGDEKLFFGSGTQLSVL.

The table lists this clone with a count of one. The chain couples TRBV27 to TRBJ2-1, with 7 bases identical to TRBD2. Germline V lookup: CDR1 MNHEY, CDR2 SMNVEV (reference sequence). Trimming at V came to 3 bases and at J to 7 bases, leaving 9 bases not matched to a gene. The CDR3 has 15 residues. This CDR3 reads CASSFMGGRINEQFF. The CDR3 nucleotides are TGTGCCAGCAGTTTCATGGGCGGGAGAATTAATGAGCAGTTCTTC.

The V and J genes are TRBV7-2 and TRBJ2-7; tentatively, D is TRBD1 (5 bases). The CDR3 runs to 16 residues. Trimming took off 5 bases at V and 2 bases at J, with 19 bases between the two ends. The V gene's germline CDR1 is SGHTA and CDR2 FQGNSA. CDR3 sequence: CASSPRTAGYPYEQYF. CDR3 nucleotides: TGTGCCAGCAGCCCTAGAACGGCAGGGTATCCCTACGAGCAGTACTTC.

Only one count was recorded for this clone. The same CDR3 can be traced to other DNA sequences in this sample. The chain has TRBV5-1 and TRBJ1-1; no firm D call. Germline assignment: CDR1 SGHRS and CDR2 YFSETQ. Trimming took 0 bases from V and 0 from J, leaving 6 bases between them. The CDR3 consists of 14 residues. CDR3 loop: CASSLERMNTEAFF. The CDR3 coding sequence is TGCGCCAGCAGCTTGGAACGGATGAACACTGAAGCTTTCTTT.

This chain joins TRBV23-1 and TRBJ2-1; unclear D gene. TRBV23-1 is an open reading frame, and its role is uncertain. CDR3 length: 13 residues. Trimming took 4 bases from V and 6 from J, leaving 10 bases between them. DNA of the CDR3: TGCGCCAGCAGTCCTGGGCCTGGCAATGAGCAGTTCTTC. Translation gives CASSPGPGNEQFF.

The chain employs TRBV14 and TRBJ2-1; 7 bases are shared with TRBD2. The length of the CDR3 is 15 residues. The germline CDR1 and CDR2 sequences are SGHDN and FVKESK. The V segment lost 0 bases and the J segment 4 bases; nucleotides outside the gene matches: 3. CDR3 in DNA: TGTGCCAGCAGCCAAGAGGGGGGGTATTACAATGAGCAGTTCTTC. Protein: CASSQEGGYYNEQFF.